This T cell receptor (beta chain) was obtained from a study of response to subunit inactivated influenza vaccine. This clonotype has just one count. MiXCR, applied by TCRdb to the RT-PCR reads, yields one record per CDR3 protein. The repertoire holds around 600,000 distinct CDR3 sequences, around 11% seen once, with roughly 11% in the top ten. This CDR3 comprises 22 residues. With 5 bases clipped from V and 1 base from J, the junction kept 18 bases outside the gene matches. Germline CDR1 and CDR2: MGHDK and SYGVNS. The same data also contributed to another study, on T cells expressing NK-cell markers. That publication notes: Production of TCR beta cDNA relied on 5'RACE template switching with UMIs.

The sequencing used PBMCs from blood, collected on the day of vaccination. The V call is TRBV25-1, the J call TRBJ2-3; 16 bases align to TRBD2. The sequence came from a man aged 45 to 65 who received an inactivated influenza vaccine. As DNA, the CDR3 is TGTGCCAGCAGTCACTGGGCCCCCGGGACTAGCGGGAGGGCCGCCGGCACAGATACGCAGTATTTT. It encodes CASSHWAPGTSGRAAGTDTQYF.